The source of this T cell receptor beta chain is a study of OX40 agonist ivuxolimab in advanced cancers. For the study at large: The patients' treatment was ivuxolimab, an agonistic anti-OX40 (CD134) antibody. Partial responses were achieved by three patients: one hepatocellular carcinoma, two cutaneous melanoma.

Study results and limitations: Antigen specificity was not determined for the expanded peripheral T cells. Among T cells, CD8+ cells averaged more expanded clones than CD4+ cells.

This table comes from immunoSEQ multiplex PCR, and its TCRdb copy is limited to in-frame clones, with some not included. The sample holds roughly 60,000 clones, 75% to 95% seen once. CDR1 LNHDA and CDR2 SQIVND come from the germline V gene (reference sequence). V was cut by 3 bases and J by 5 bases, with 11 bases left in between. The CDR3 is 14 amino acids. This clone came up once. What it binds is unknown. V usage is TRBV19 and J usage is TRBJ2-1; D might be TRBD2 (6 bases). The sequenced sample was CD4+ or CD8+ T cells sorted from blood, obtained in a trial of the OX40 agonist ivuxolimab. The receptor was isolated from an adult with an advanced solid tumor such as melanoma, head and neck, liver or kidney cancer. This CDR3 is CASSISAGNNEQFF. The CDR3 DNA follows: TGTGCCAGTAGTATTTCGGCGGGAAACAATGAGCAGTTCTTC. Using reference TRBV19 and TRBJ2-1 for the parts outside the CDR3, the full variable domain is DGGITQSPKYLFRKEGQNVTLSCEQNLNHDAMYWYRQDPGQGLRLIYYSQIVNDFQKGDIAEGYSVSREKKESFPLTVTSAQKNPTAFYLCASSISAGNNEQFFGPGTRLTVL.